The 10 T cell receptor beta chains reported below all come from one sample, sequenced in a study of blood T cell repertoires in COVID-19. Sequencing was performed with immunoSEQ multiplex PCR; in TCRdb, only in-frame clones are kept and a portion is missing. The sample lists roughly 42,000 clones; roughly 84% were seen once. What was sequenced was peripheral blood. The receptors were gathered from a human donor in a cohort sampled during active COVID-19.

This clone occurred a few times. CDR3 region: CASSQLVSGLQGFFHNSPLHF. CDR3 DNA sequence: TGTGCCAGCAGCCAATTAGTCTCCGGGCTCCAGGGGTTTTTCCATAATTCACCCCTCCACTTT. J is TRBJ1-6 and V is TRBV3-1 (or the pseudogene TRBV3-2); tentatively, D is TRBD1 (6 bases). The length of the CDR3 is 21 residues. The germline CDR1 and CDR2 sequences are LGHDT and YNNKEL (reference sequence). V was pared by 2 bases and J by 5 bases, with 28 bases between.

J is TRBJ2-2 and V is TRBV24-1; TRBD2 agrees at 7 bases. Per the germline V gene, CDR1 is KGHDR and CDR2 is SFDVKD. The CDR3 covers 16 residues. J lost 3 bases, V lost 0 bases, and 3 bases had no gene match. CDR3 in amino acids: CATSDLSRGYTGELFF. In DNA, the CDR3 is TGTGCCACCAGTGATTTGTCGCGGGGGTACACCGGGGAGCTGTTTTTT.

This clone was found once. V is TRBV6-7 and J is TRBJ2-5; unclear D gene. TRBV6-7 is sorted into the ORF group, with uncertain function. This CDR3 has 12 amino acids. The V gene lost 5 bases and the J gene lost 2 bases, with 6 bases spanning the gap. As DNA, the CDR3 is TGTGCCAGCAGTCGAGCACAAGAGACCCAGTACTTC. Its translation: CASSRAQETQYF.

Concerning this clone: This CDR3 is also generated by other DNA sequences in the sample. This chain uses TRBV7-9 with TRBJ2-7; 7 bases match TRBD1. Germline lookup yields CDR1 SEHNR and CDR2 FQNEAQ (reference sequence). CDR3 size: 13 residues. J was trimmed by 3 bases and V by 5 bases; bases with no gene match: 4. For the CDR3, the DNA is TGTGCCAGCAGCCTTGGGGACAGCTACGAGCAGTACTTC. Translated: CASSLGDSYEQYF.

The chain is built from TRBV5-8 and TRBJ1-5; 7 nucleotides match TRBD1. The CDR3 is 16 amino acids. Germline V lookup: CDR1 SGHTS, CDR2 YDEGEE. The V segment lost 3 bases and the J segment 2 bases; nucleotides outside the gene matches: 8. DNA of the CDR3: TGTGCCAGCAGCTCGGGACAGACCGAGGGCAATCAGCCCCAGCATTTT. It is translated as CASSSGQTEGNQPQHF.

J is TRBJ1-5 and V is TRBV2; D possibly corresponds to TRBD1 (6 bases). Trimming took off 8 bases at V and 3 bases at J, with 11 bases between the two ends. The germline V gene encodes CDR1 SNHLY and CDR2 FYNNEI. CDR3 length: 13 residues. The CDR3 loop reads CASGRDTNQPQHF. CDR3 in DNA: TGTGCCAGCGGACGGGACACCAATCAGCCCCAGCATTTT.

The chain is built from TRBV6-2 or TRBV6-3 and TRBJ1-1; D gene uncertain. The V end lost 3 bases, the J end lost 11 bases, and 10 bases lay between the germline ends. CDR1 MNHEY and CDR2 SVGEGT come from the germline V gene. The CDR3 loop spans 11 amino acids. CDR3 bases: TGTGCCAGCAGTTATTCGGACTCGGCTTTCTTT. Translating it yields CASSYSDSAFF.

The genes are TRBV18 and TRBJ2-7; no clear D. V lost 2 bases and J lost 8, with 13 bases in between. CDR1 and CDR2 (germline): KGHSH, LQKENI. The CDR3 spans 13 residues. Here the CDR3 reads CASSPGWPGQQYF. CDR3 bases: TGTGCCAGCTCACCAGGTTGGCCTGGGCAGCAGTACTTC.

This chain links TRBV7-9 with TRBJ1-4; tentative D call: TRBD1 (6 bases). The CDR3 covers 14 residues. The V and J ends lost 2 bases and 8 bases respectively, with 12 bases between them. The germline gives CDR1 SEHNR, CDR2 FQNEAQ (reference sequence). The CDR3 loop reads CASSLSQGEEKLFF. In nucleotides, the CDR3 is TGTGCCAGCAGCTTATCACAGGGTGAGGAAAAACTGTTTTTT.

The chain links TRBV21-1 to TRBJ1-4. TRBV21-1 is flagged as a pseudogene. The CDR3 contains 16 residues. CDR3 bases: TGTGCCAGCAGCAAAGGCCGGGGGGCGACTAATGAAAAACTGTTTTTT. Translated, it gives CASSKGRGATNEKLFF.